The 27 T cell receptor beta chains below were found in one sample sequenced in a study of siplizumab effects on memory and regulatory T cells. Some clones are missing from TCRdb's copy, which holds only in-frame ones; the method was immunoSEQ multiplex PCR. The sample lists about 82,000 clones; roughly 87% were seen once. Material for sequencing was Tregs sorted from blood. The receptors were sampled from a human donor in good health.

In DNA form, the CDR3 reads TGTGCCAGCAGCTTGGTACAGGGGGGGGACATTCAGTACTTC. As protein: CASSLVQGGDIQYF. The gene calls are TRBV5-4 and TRBJ2-4; TRBD1 might be the D (8 bases). Germline CDR1 is SGHNT and CDR2 is YYREEE (reference sequence). CDR3 length: 14 residues. The ends were cut back, 0 bases at V and 8 bases at J, with 12 bases in the middle.

This chain connects TRBV27 to TRBJ1-6; D is possibly TRBD1 (5 bases). Germline lookup yields CDR1 MNHEY and CDR2 SMNVEV (reference sequence). The V end lost 0 bases, the J end lost 10 bases, and 19 bases lay between the germline ends. The CDR3 has 17 amino acids. The CDR3 region has the DNA TGTGCCAGCAGTTTATCCTCCCCCGCCAGGGAACGCTCACCCCTCCACTTT. This translates into CASSLSSPARERSPLHF.

This clone was seen only a few times. This CDR3 is also generated by other DNA sequences in the sample. The chain links TRBV5-1 to TRBJ2-7; D uncertain. The germline CDR1 and CDR2 sequences are SGHRS and YFSETQ. This CDR3 region has 14 residues. Trimming took off 0 bases at V and 1 base at J, with 8 bases between the two ends. The CDR3 sequence: CASSLAYISYEQYF. The CDR3 DNA reads as TGCGCCAGCAGCTTGGCCTACATATCCTACGAGCAGTACTTC.

The chain employs TRBV2 and TRBJ1-4; D perhaps matches TRBD1 (6 bases). CDR3 size: 15 residues. CDR1 and CDR2 from the germline V gene are SNHLY and FYNNEI. The V and J ends lost 1 base and 6 bases respectively, with 12 bases between them. CDR3 sequence: CASSEDTGKYEKLFF. The CDR3 DNA follows: TGTGCCAGCAGTGAAGATACAGGGAAGTATGAAAAACTGTTTTTT.

The rearrangement links TRBV29-1 to TRBJ1-5; D gene uncertain. Trimming removed 6 bases at V and 8 bases at J, with 17 bases between. Germline values: CDR1 SQVTM, CDR2 ANQGSEA. The CDR3 runs 13 residues. The CDR3 is CSVGSRESEPQHF. CDR3 nucleotides: TGCAGCGTAGGATCTAGGGAAAGCGAGCCCCAGCATTTT.

V is TRBV4-1 and J is TRBJ2-1; 10 bases match TRBD1. With 4 bases clipped from V and 4 bases from J, the junction kept 7 bases outside the gene matches. This CDR3 has 16 residues. Germline CDR1 is MGHRA and CDR2 is YSYEKL. The CDR3 DNA follows: TGCGCCAGCAGCCTCTTCCCGGGACAGGGGTACAATGAGCAGTTCTTC. It codes for CASSLFPGQGYNEQFF.

This chain connects TRBV4-2 to TRBJ1-1; a weak D match, TRBD1 (6 bases). CDR1 is LGHNA, CDR2 YNFKEQ, per germline. The CDR3 is 18 residues long. The V gene lost 0 bases and the J gene lost 2 bases, with 19 bases spanning the gap. CDR3 region: CASSQEGQGQRTNTEAFF. Written as DNA, the CDR3 is TGTGCCAGCAGCCAAGAGGGGCAGGGACAACGCACCAACACTGAAGCTTTCTTT.

This chain links TRBV7-3 with TRBJ2-2; D perhaps matches TRBD1 (5 bases). This CDR3 spans 14 amino acids. The germline V and J ends were trimmed by 6 bases and 5 bases, with 13 bases remaining between them. Germline-derived CDR1 and CDR2 are SGHTA and FQGTGA. For the CDR3, the DNA is TGTGCCAGCAGTATAGCAGGGTTGACCGGGGAGCTGTTTTTT. Amino acids: CASSIAGLTGELFF.

The V gene is TRBV5-4, the J gene TRBJ2-1; 7 nucleotides agree with TRBD2. This CDR3 is 13 amino acids long. Germline V gene data show CDR1 as SGHNT and CDR2 as YYREEE (reference sequence). V was clipped by 2 bases and J by 8 bases; unmatched bases: 4. The CDR3 here is CASSLGTTYEQFF. DNA of the CDR3: TGTGCCAGCAGCTTAGGGACTACCTATGAGCAGTTCTTC.

This clone came up once. This rearrangement joins TRBV5-4 to TRBJ2-1; 12 positions agree with TRBD2. Germline V gives CDR1 SGHNT, CDR2 YYREEE (reference sequence). With V trimmed by 4 bases and J by 6 bases, 14 bases remained unmatched. The CDR3 has 18 amino acids. DNA for the CDR3: TGTGCCAGCAGCCCCCCGGGACTAGCGGGCCCTATAGGCAATGAGCAGTTCTTC. Amino acids: CASSPPGLAGPIGNEQFF.

Here the CDR3 reads CASREQGFSNQPQHF. CDR3 DNA sequence: TGTGCCAGCAGAGAACAGGGATTTAGCAATCAGCCCCAGCATTTT. V usage is TRBV6-6 and J usage is TRBJ1-5, with a possible D match to TRBD1 (6 bases). Per germline, CDR1 MNHNY and CDR2 SVGAGI (reference sequence). The CDR3 contains 15 residues. Trimming pared 6 bases from V and 0 bases from J, leaving 12 bases between.

J is TRBJ1-2 and V is TRBV27; D might be TRBD1 (6 bases). Germline CDR1 and CDR2: MNHEY and SMNVEV (reference sequence). This CDR3 has 14 residues. V was pared by 10 bases and J by 5 bases, with 20 bases between. This chain's CDR3 is CAIPPGGLPYGYTF. In DNA, the CDR3 is TGTGCCATCCCTCCGGGGGGGCTCCCTTATGGCTACACCTTC.

This chain connects TRBV7-9 to TRBJ1-4; D remains unclear. The V end was cut by 5 bases, the J end by 6 bases, with 7 bases between. The CDR3 sequence is 12 residues long. Germline V gene sequence: CDR1 SEHNR, CDR2 FQNEAQ (reference sequence). The CDR3 loop is CASSPGHEKLFF. The DNA of the CDR3 is TGTGCCAGCAGCCCGGGTCATGAAAAACTGTTTTTT.

The chain combines TRBV7-2 with TRBJ2-7; D gene ambiguous. CDR3 size: 15 residues. CDR1 is SGHTA and CDR2 is FQGNSA in the germline V gene. Trimming shortened V by 2 bases and J by 3 bases, and 14 bases separated the two germline ends. The CDR3 spells CASSLTSILFYEQYF. The CDR3 region has the DNA TGTGCCAGCAGCTTAACTTCGATTTTATTCTACGAGCAGTACTTC.

CDR3 protein: CASSDPYSKLQETQYF. In DNA, the CDR3 is TGTGCCAGCAGTGACCCCTACAGCAAACTCCAAGAGACCCAGTACTTC. This chain uses TRBV6-4 with TRBJ2-5; D gene ambiguous. Trimming removed 2 bases at V and 1 base at J, with 14 bases between. CDR1 is MRHNA, CDR2 SNTAGT, per germline. This CDR3 is 16 amino acids long.

The chain recombines TRBV7-9 with TRBJ2-5; 11 nucleotides agree with TRBD1. This CDR3 has 15 amino acids. The germline V gene encodes CDR1 SEHNR and CDR2 FQNEAQ (reference sequence). With V trimmed by 3 bases and J by 5 bases, 5 bases remained unmatched. The CDR3 here is CASSFGQGAEETQYF. CDR3 coding DNA: TGTGCCAGCAGCTTTGGACAGGGGGCAGAGGAGACCCAGTACTTC.

This clone came up a few times. The rearrangement joins TRBV29-1 to TRBJ2-7; D possibly corresponds to TRBD1 (6 bases). Germline-derived CDR1 and CDR2 are SQVTM and ANQGSEA. This CDR3 has 12 amino acids. The ends were cut back, 1 base at V and 3 bases at J, with 7 bases in the middle. The CDR3 DNA reads TGCAGCGTTGAAGCACAGGGCTACGAGCAGTACTTC. It specifies CSVEAQGYEQYF.

The chain has TRBV7-2 and TRBJ2-2; TRBD2 matches 9 bases. The J segment lost 6 bases and the V segment lost 5 bases, leaving 4 bases of the junction unmatched. The CDR3 runs to 14 residues. Germline CDR1 is SGHTA and CDR2 is FQGNSA. CDR3 DNA sequence: TGTGCCAGCAGCCTGAAGCGGGGGGCCGGGGAGCTGTTTTTT. Translation gives CASSLKRGAGELFF.

This sequence joins TRBV6-5 and TRBJ1-6; D unresolved. Deletions cut 8 bases from V and 4 bases from J, with 15 bases between. This CDR3 contains 15 residues. In germline, CDR1 is MNHEY, CDR2 SVGAGI. The CDR3 here is CASGDFLKYNSPLHF. In nucleotides, the CDR3 is TGTGCCAGCGGAGACTTTTTAAAATATAATTCACCCCTCCACTTT.

The rearrangement links TRBV14 to TRBJ1-6; no definite D call. CDR1 is SGHDN, CDR2 FVKESK, per germline. The CDR3 spans 13 residues. V gave up 1 base and J gave up 8 bases, with 6 bases separating them. CDR3: CASSQAIYSPLHF. As DNA, the CDR3 is TGTGCCAGCAGCCAAGCTATTTATTCACCCCTCCACTTT.

This clone was found a few times. The rearrangement joins TRBV7-2 to TRBJ2-1; 14 bases fit TRBD2. Per germline, CDR1 SGHTA and CDR2 FQGNSA. The V and J ends lost 5 bases and 10 bases, in that order; junction bases with no gene match: 4. The CDR3 contains 14 residues. The CDR3 reads CASSHGLAGGEQFF. The CDR3 DNA sequence: TGTGCCAGCAGCCACGGACTAGCGGGGGGCGAGCAGTTCTTC. Filled out from reference TRBV7-2 and TRBJ2-1, the complete variable domain reads GAGVSQSPSNKVTEKGKDVELRCDPISGHTALYWYRQSLGQGLEFLIYFQGNSAPDKSGLPSDRFSAERTGGSVSTLTIQRTQQEDSAVYLCASSHGLAGGEQFFGPGTRLTVL.

The rearrangement uses TRBV5-5 and TRBJ1-6; D may be TRBD1 (5 bases). The CDR3 sequence is 18 residues long. V was clipped by 4 bases and J by 0 bases, with 17 bases between them. The germline CDR1 and CDR2 sequences are SGHKS and YYEKEE (reference sequence). CDR3 sequence: CASSPLSGSSSYNSPLHF. CDR3 DNA sequence: TGTGCCAGCAGCCCCCTCTCAGGGTCGAGCTCCTATAATTCACCCCTCCACTTT. Looking up the rest from reference TRBV5-5 and TRBJ1-6 gives the full variable domain: DAGVTQSPTHLIKTRGQQVTLRCSPISGHKSVSWYQQVLGQGPQFIFQYYEKEERGRGNFPDRFSARQFPNYSSELNVNALLLGDSALYLCASSPLSGSSSYNSPLHFGNGTRLTVT.

V and J are TRBV7-9 and TRBJ2-3, with D perhaps TRBD1 (5 bases). The germline V gene encodes CDR1 SEHNR and CDR2 FQNEAQ (reference sequence). The CDR3 has 17 amino acids. With 4 bases removed from V and 1 base from J, the gap between germline ends came to 18 bases. The CDR3 sequence is CASSYPFRAAGTDTQYF. Written as DNA, the CDR3 is TGTGCCAGCAGCTACCCCTTCAGGGCGGCGGGCACAGATACGCAGTATTTT.

The chain joins TRBV5-4 to TRBJ2-5; D call uncertain. The CDR3 has 12 residues. Trimming shortened V by 0 bases and J by 5 bases, and 5 bases separated the two germline ends. Looked up from germline, CDR1 is SGHNT and CDR2 is YYREEE (reference sequence). The CDR3 here is CASSLARETQYF. The CDR3 nucleotides read TGTGCCAGCAGCTTGGCCCGGGAGACCCAGTACTTC.

This clone has only one observation. The rearrangement joins TRBV5-4 to TRBJ1-1; a possible D gene is TRBD1 (5 bases). The germline gives CDR1 SGHNT, CDR2 YYREEE (reference sequence). Trimming took off 4 bases at V and 4 bases at J, with 11 bases between the two ends. The CDR3 spans 13 residues. The CDR3: CASSGGRGTEAFF. The CDR3 DNA sequence: TGTGCCAGCAGCGGTGGGAGGGGCACTGAAGCTTTCTTT.

This chain uses TRBV19 with TRBJ2-7, with D unresolved. Germline lookup yields CDR1 LNHDA and CDR2 SQIVND (reference sequence). V lost 7 bases to trimming and J lost 0 bases, with 7 bases between them. This CDR3 has 12 residues. This CDR3 reads CASTGSSYEQYF. As DNA, the CDR3 is TGTGCCAGTACAGGTAGCTCCTACGAGCAGTACTTC.

The genes are TRBV9 and TRBJ2-1; D might be TRBD1 or TRBD2, each matching 5 bases. Trimming left V 4 bases short and J 4 bases short, with 15 bases between. Germline CDR1 SGDLS, CDR2 YYNGEE. The CDR3 contains 15 residues. CDR3 residues: CASSPGAREYNEQFF. CDR3 DNA: TGTGCCAGCAGCCCTGGGGCCCGGGAATACAATGAGCAGTTCTTC.